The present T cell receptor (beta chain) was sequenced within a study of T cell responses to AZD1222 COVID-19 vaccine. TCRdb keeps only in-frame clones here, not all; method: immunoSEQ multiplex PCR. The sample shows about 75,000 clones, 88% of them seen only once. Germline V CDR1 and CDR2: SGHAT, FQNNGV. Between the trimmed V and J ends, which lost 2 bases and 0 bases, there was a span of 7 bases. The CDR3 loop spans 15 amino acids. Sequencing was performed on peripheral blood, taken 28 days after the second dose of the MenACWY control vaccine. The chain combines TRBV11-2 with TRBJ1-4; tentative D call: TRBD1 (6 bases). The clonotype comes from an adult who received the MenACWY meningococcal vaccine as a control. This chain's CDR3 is CASSLQGTTNEKLFF. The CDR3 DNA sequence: TGTGCCAGCAGCTTACAGGGGACAACTAATGAAAAACTGTTTTTT.